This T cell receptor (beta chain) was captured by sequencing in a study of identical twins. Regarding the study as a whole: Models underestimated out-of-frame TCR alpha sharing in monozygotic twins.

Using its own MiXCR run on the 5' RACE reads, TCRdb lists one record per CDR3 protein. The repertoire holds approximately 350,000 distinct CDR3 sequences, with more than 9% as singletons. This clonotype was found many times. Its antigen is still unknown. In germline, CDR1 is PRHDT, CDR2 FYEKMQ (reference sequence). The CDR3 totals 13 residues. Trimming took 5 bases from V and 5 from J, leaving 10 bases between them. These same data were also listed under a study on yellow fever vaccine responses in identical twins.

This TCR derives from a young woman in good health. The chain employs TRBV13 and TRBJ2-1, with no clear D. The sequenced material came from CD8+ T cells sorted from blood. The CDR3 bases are TGTGCCAGCAGCCTAGAGACGCACAATGAGCAGTTCTTC. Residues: CASSLETHNEQFF.